A single sample gave rise to the 2 T cell receptor beta chains below, sequenced in a study of beta chain features in type 1 diabetes. cDNA synthesis used the whole RNA isolate, giving expressed TCRB sequences. Sequencing was performed with immunoSEQ multiplex PCR; in TCRdb, only in-frame clones are kept and a portion is missing. This sample has a few hundred thousand clones, with about 20% found just once. The specimen was naive CD4+ T cells from blood. The origin of the receptors is a woman in her late teens or twenties in good health.

This clone was recorded a few times. V is TRBV6-6 and J is TRBJ2-7; 11 bases align to TRBD1. Unmatched junction bases numbered 1, after V lost 0 bases and J lost 0 bases. This CDR3 has 16 residues. CDR1 MNHNY and CDR2 SVGAGI come from the germline V gene (reference sequence). This chain's CDR3 is CASSYSGTGGSYEQYF. In nucleotides, the CDR3 is TGTGCCAGCAGTTACTCTGGGACAGGGGGCTCCTACGAGCAGTACTTC.

This clone came up a few times. The chain recombines TRBV5-1 with TRBJ2-5, with TRBD1 matching over 7 bases. The germline V gene encodes CDR1 SGHRS and CDR2 YFSETQ. V lost 3 bases to trimming and J lost 1 base; unmatched junction nucleotides: 6. The CDR3 consists of 15 residues. This chain's CDR3 is CASSSDRRPQETQYF. The DNA for the CDR3 is TGCGCCAGCAGCTCGGACAGGAGACCCCAAGAGACCCAGTACTTC.